The 14 T cell receptor beta chains given below trace back to one sample, sequenced in a study of cytomegalovirus exposure and HLA in healthy donors. PCR amplification relied on 60 Vbeta primers (plus 13 Jbeta primers). Profiled with immunoSEQ multiplex PCR; TCRdb holds only in-frame clones, not every one. The data hold 300,000 or so clones, with about four fifths observed a single time. Sample: PBMCs. These receptors all come from a woman aged 40 to 50 in good health and CMV-seropositive.

The chain recombines TRBV11-2 with TRBJ1-6; 11 nucleotides agree with TRBD1. This CDR3 contains 15 residues. Germline V lookup: CDR1 SGHAT, CDR2 FQNNGV. V shed 5 bases and J 9 bases; nucleotides not matched to a gene: 6. The CDR3 bases are TGTGCCAGCAGCCCGGGGGGACAGGGGGGTTCACCCCTCCACTTT. It codes for CASSPGGQGGSPLHF. Full variable domain (rest looked up from reference TRBV11-2 and TRBJ1-6): EAGVAQSPRYKIIEKRQSVAFWCNPISGHATLYWYQQILGQGPKLLIQFQNNGVVDDSQLPKDRFSAERLKGVDSTLKIQPAKLEDSAVYLCASSPGGQGGSPLHFGNGTRLTVT.

For the CDR3, the DNA is TGTGCCAGCAAAGGGGCGGGACAGGGCTCCTACGAGCAGTACTTC. Protein sequence: CASKGAGQGSYEQYF. The chain combines TRBV27 with TRBJ2-7; 9 positions agree with TRBD1. V lost 7 bases to trimming and J lost 0 bases; unmatched junction nucleotides: 7. Germline assignment: CDR1 MNHEY and CDR2 SMNVEV (reference sequence). The CDR3 spans 15 residues.

The chain has TRBV6-6 and TRBJ1-5; D remains ambiguous. This CDR3 is 15 amino acids long. The germline gives CDR1 MNHNY, CDR2 SVGAGI (reference sequence). V was trimmed by 2 bases and J by 3 bases, leaving 11 bases between them. The DNA for the CDR3 is TGTGCCAGCAGTTACGGTCAGGTGTACAATCAGCCCCAGCATTTT. As protein: CASSYGQVYNQPQHF.

The chain combines TRBV4-3 with TRBJ2-1; 9 positions match TRBD2. Trimming cost V 1 base and J 3 bases; bases outside gene matches: 4. CDR3 length: 16 residues. Per the germline V gene, CDR1 is LGHNA and CDR2 is YSLEER. The CDR3 DNA reads as TGCGCCAGCAGCCAAGGTGCGGGAGGGTACTACAATGAGCAGTTCTTC. Its protein product is CASSQGAGGYYNEQFF.

The CDR3 reads CASSQDRGGTADTQYF. The DNA for the CDR3 is TGCGCCAGCAGCCAAGATCGGGGGGGGACGGCAGATACGCAGTATTTT. This chain links TRBV4-3 with TRBJ2-3; TRBD2 matches at 8 bases. CDR3 length: 16 amino acids. The germline V gene encodes CDR1 LGHNA and CDR2 YSLEER. The V and J ends lost 0 bases and 4 bases, in that order; junction bases with no gene match: 6.

This clone was counted a single time. The rearrangement uses TRBV28 and TRBJ1-1, with 9 bases matching TRBD1. Germline V gives CDR1 MDHEN, CDR2 SYDVKM. This CDR3 comprises 14 residues. V was clipped by 6 bases and J by 3 bases; unmatched bases: 5. CDR3 residues: CASRGTGKDTEAFF. The CDR3 bases are TGTGCCAGCAGGGGGACAGGGAAGGACACTGAAGCTTTCTTT.

This rearrangement joins TRBV2 to TRBJ2-4, with 7 bases identical to TRBD1. The CDR3 contains 14 residues. V lost 6 bases, J lost 7 bases, and 9 bases stayed unmatched. Germline CDR1 reads SNHLY; CDR2 reads FYNNEI. DNA for the CDR3: TGTGCCAGCAGCGTGACAGGGTCGAGGAACATTCAGTACTTC. Protein product: CASSVTGSRNIQYF. The variable domain in full, with the rest retrieved from reference TRBV2 and TRBJ2-4, is EPEVTQTPSHQVTQMGQEVILRCVPISNHLYFYWYRQILGQKVEFLVSFYNNEISEKSEIFDDQFSVERPDGSNFTLKIRSTKLEDSAMYFCASSVTGSRNIQYFGAGTRLSVL.

The chain has TRBV4-2 and TRBJ1-5, with 7 positions matching TRBD1. Germline-derived CDR1 and CDR2 are LGHNA and YNFKEQ. The CDR3 is made up of 16 amino acids. V lost 1 base, J lost 2 bases, and 5 bases stayed unmatched. This chain's CDR3 is CASSQGTGTGNQPQHF. The DNA of the CDR3 is TGTGCCAGCAGCCAAGGGACCGGGACAGGCAATCAGCCCCAGCATTTT.

This clone was seen a few times. V and J are TRBV9 and TRBJ2-5, with D tentatively TRBD2 (7 bases). This CDR3 contains 15 residues. Germline V gene lookup returns CDR1 SGDLS and CDR2 YYNGEE. V was clipped by 0 bases and J by 4 bases, with 13 bases between them. The chain's CDR3 is CASSVGGRERETQYF. Here the CDR3 DNA reads TGTGCCAGCAGCGTAGGGGGGCGGGAGAGAGAGACCCAGTACTTC.

The chain is built from TRBV2 and TRBJ1-4, with D maybe TRBD1 (5 bases). This CDR3 spans 13 amino acids. Deletions cut 5 bases from V and 7 bases from J, with 11 bases between. Germline V gene sequence: CDR1 SNHLY, CDR2 FYNNEI. Here the CDR3 reads CASSPGGGEKLFF. For the CDR3, the DNA is TGTGCCAGCAGTCCGGGGGGGGGTGAAAAACTGTTTTTT.

In its sample, this clone was seen once. The chain uses TRBV29-1 and TRBJ2-1; 12 positions agree with TRBD2. Germline-derived CDR1 and CDR2 are SQVTM and ANQGSEA. The CDR3 totals 14 residues. J gave up 6 bases and V 6 bases, and 6 bases lay outside the gene matches. CDR3: CSVQSSGRGNEQFF. CDR3 DNA sequence: TGCAGCGTACAATCTAGCGGGAGGGGCAATGAGCAGTTCTTC.

The chain links TRBV18 to TRBJ1-1; D gene ambiguous. This CDR3 is 13 amino acids long. Germline V CDR1 and CDR2: KGHSH, LQKENI. V lost 3 bases and J 5 bases, leaving 10 bases between the germline ends. The CDR3 DNA follows: TGTGCCAGCTCACCCCCGGCGGGGACTGAAGCTTTCTTT. Amino acids: CASSPPAGTEAFF.

CDR3 sequence (DNA): TGTGCCAGCAGCGTAGACGGGAGTTCAACCTACGAGCAGTACTTC. Encoded protein: CASSVDGSSTYEQYF. The chain employs TRBV9 and TRBJ2-7; D possibly corresponds to TRBD2 (6 bases). The V and J ends lost 0 bases and 2 bases respectively, with 12 bases between them. Looked up from germline, CDR1 is SGDLS and CDR2 is YYNGEE. The CDR3 is made up of 15 amino acids.

This sequence joins TRBV18 and TRBJ1-6; tentative D call: TRBD1 (6 bases). The CDR3 is 16 residues long. Between the trimmed V and J ends, which lost 5 bases and 7 bases, there was a span of 18 bases. Germline V lookup: CDR1 KGHSH, CDR2 LQKENI. The CDR3 reads CASSSDSLIQNSPLHF. The CDR3 nucleotides are TGTGCCAGCTCATCGGACAGCCTGATTCAGAATTCACCCCTCCACTTT.